One and the same sample provided the 25 T cell receptor beta chains below, sequenced in a study of T cell repertoires in cytomegalovirus infection. One entry per CDR3 protein, called by TCRdb with MiXCR from the reads. This table has around 300,000 distinct CDR3 sequences, approximately 22% appearing once. No antigen is known for these receptors. Sequenced material: cultured PBMCs, taken from culture after CMV antigen stimulation. All receptors come from a human donor in good health (CMV status not recorded). Some clones in this sample may be carry-over from other donors' samples.

This clonotype was recorded a few times. The V call is TRBV10-3, the J call TRBJ2-7; D is uncertain. CDR3 length equals 12 residues. The germline CDR1 and CDR2 sequences are ENHRY and SYGVKD. Trimming shortened V by 4 bases and J by 5 bases, and 9 bases separated the two germline ends. CDR3 in amino acids: CAISVGQDEQYF. CDR3 nucleotide sequence: TGTGCCATCAGTGTTGGCCAGGACGAGCAGTACTTC.

This clonotype came up many times. This chain links TRBV5-4 with TRBJ2-1; D perhaps matches TRBD2 (5 bases). Germline CDR1 SGHNT, CDR2 YYREEE (reference sequence). V was cut by 4 bases and J by 7 bases, with 18 bases left in between. This CDR3 is 15 amino acids long. The CDR3 DNA sequence: TGTGCCAGCAGCCCCTATTCGACGTCGGGGAATGAGCAGTTCTTC. Its translation: CASSPYSTSGNEQFF. Together with reference TRBV5-4 and TRBJ2-1, the CDR3 gives the full variable domain: ETGVTQSPTHLIKTRGQQVTLRCSSQSGHNTVSWYQQALGQGPQFIFQYYREEENGRGNFPPRFSGLQFPNYSSELNVNALELDDSALYLCASSPYSTSGNEQFFGPGTRLTVL.

This clonotype was observed at least ten times. The chain is built from TRBV7-2 and TRBJ1-2; D unclear. The CDR3 covers 12 residues. Germline values: CDR1 SGHTA, CDR2 FQGNSA. The V gene lost 4 bases and the J gene lost 3 bases, with 6 bases spanning the gap. CDR3 nucleotides: TGTGCCAGCAGCTGGACGGACTATGGCTACACCTTC. This sequence encodes CASSWTDYGYTF.

As for this clonotype: One base away lies a much larger clone, so this may be a sequencing read error. V and J are TRBV7-2 and TRBJ2-7; D not certain. The CDR3 extends over 13 amino acids. CDR1 SGHTA and CDR2 FQGNSA come from the germline V gene. CDR3 bases: TGTGCCAGCAGCTTATTGAGTGCCTACGGGCAGTACGTC. Its translation: CASSLLSAYGQYV.

This clonotype was counted many times. As DNA, the CDR3 is TGTGCCAGCTCACCACTGAGACAGGATGGGACGCCCCAGCATTTT. Amino acid sequence: CASSPLRQDGTPQHF. This chain joins TRBV18 and TRBJ1-5, with D perhaps matching TRBD1 (6 bases). The CDR3 sequence is 15 residues long. V dropped 1 base and J dropped 9 bases, with 16 bases sitting between them. Looked up from germline, CDR1 is KGHSH and CDR2 is LQKENI.

This clonotype occurred many times. The gene calls are TRBV11-1 and TRBJ2-3, with D maybe TRBD2 (6 bases). The CDR3 is 15 residues long. V was cut by 3 bases and J by 3 bases, with 13 bases left in between. Germline-derived CDR1 and CDR2 are SGHAT and FQDESV (reference sequence). The CDR3 sequence is CASSLNAGSTDTQYF. The CDR3 nucleotides are TGTGCCAGCAGCTTGAACGCGGGATCTACAGATACGCAGTATTTT.

This clonotype was detected a few times. V and J are TRBV7-2 and TRBJ2-1; tentative D call: TRBD2 (5 bases). CDR3 length equals 16 residues. The V and J ends lost 0 bases and 3 bases respectively, with 12 bases between them. Germline V gene lookup returns CDR1 SGHTA and CDR2 FQGNSA. CDR3 sequence (DNA): TGTGCCAGCAGCTTAGCGAGGCGCGACTACTACAATGAGCAGTTCTTC. It yields the protein CASSLARRDYYNEQFF. The full variable domain, its missing parts supplied by reference TRBV7-2 and TRBJ2-1, is GAGVSQSPSNKVTEKGKDVELRCDPISGHTALYWYRQSLGQGLEFLIYFQGNSAPDKSGLPSDRFSAERTGGSVSTLTIQRTQQEDSAVYLCASSLARRDYYNEQFFGPGTRLTVL.

This clonotype was counted at least ten times. The V call is TRBV10-1, the J call TRBJ2-1; 13 nucleotides line up with TRBD2. With 3 bases clipped from V and 10 bases from J, the junction kept 12 bases outside the gene matches. Germline V lookup: CDR1 WNHNN, CDR2 SYGVQD (reference sequence). The CDR3 consists of 17 residues. The CDR3 region is CASSDKTPGLAGREQFF. In DNA form, the CDR3 reads TGCGCCAGCAGTGATAAAACACCGGGACTAGCGGGACGGGAGCAGTTCTTC.

This rearrangement joins TRBV6-5 to TRBJ2-6; D uncertain. The CDR3 sequence is 12 residues long. Trimming stripped 2 bases from V and 4 bases from J, with 0 bases between. CDR1 MNHEY and CDR2 SVGAGI come from the germline V gene. The CDR3 reads CASSYGANVLTF. In DNA, the CDR3 is TGTGCCAGCAGTTACGGGGCCAACGTCCTGACTTTC.

This clonotype has just a few counts. The V gene is TRBV29-1, the J gene TRBJ2-3, with 8 nucleotides matching TRBD2. V lost 8 bases to trimming and J lost 1 base; unmatched junction nucleotides: 20. Germline lookup yields CDR1 SQVTM and CDR2 ANQGSEA. The CDR3 spans 18 residues. The CDR3 region is CSFRVTSGRLMGTDTQYF. As DNA, the CDR3 is TGCAGCTTCCGGGTGACCAGCGGGAGACTGATGGGCACAGATACGCAGTATTTT.

This clonotype was seen many times. The genes are TRBV4-2 and TRBJ2-7, with TRBD2 matching 10 bases. CDR1 and CDR2 (germline): LGHNA, YNFKEQ. V shed 0 bases, J shed 4 bases, and the junction held 3 bases outside the gene matches. The CDR3 is made up of 15 amino acids. CDR3 nucleotides: TGTGCCAGCAGCCAAGATCTAGCGGGAGTTTACGAGCAGTACTTC. Its protein product is CASSQDLAGVYEQYF.

This sequence joins TRBV12-3 or TRBV12-4 and TRBJ1-1, with D hard to call. This CDR3 has 13 amino acids. Trimming pared 6 bases from V and 1 base from J, leaving 9 bases between. This chain's CDR3 is CASSLQQNTEAFF. DNA of the CDR3: TGTGCCAGCAGCCTTCAGCAGAACACTGAAGCTTTCTTT.

This clonotype was counted only a few times. V and J are TRBV5-1 and TRBJ2-7; possibly TRBD1 for D (6 bases). Germline values: CDR1 SGHRS, CDR2 YFSETQ. The CDR3 spans 14 residues. Trimming left V 0 bases short and J 6 bases short, with 13 bases between. Written as DNA, the CDR3 is TGCGCCAGCAGCTTGGCCCCAGGGGAGCGCGAGCAGTACGTC. It yields the protein CASSLAPGEREQYV.

CDR3 sequence reads: CASSQMSLGGVRDTQYF. CDR3 nucleotides: TGCGCCAGCAGCCAAATGTCCTTAGGGGGAGTCAGAGATACGCAGTATTTT. The rearrangement joins TRBV4-3 to TRBJ2-3, with a tentative D call TRBD1 (6 bases). This CDR3 spans 17 amino acids. CDR1 and CDR2 (germline): LGHNA, YSLEER. With 2 bases removed from V and 5 bases from J, the gap between germline ends came to 20 bases.

The chain is built from TRBV15 and TRBJ1-5, with D tentatively TRBD1 (6 bases). The V gene lost 5 bases and the J gene lost 0 bases, with 23 bases spanning the gap. The CDR3 consists of 19 residues. Germline CDR1 reads LNHNV; CDR2 reads YYDKDF (reference sequence). CDR3 region: CATSGESGTPENSNQPQHF. CDR3 DNA: TGTGCCACCAGCGGGGAGTCCGGGACACCAGAAAATAGCAATCAGCCCCAGCATTTT.

The chain is built from TRBV6-4 and TRBJ2-2; D tentatively fits TRBD1 or TRBD2 (5 bases each). V shed 6 bases and J shed 6 bases, with 17 bases lying between them. The length of the CDR3 is 15 residues. The V gene's germline CDR1 is MRHNA and CDR2 SNTAGT. CDR3 nucleotide sequence: TGTGCCAGCAGCTCGACCCGGGACCCGGCCGGGGAGCTGTTTTTT. It yields the protein CASSSTRDPAGELFF.

This clonotype was counted a few times. The gene calls are TRBV7-3 and TRBJ2-5; TRBD2 is a possible D gene (5 bases). Between the trimmed V and J ends, which lost 5 bases and 4 bases, there was a span of 11 bases. CDR3 length: 13 amino acids. Germline CDR1 SGHTA, CDR2 FQGTGA. The CDR3 protein is CASSTRPRETQYF. CDR3 DNA sequence: TGTGCCAGCAGCACTAGACCTCGAGAGACCCAGTACTTC.

This clonotype was found a few times. The chain links TRBV6-2 or TRBV6-3 to TRBJ2-5, with a possible D match to TRBD2 (6 bases). Germline CDR1 reads MNHEY; CDR2 reads SVGEGT. V shed 2 bases and J shed 4 bases, with 17 bases lying between them. CDR3 length equals 16 residues. CDR3 nucleotide sequence: TGTGCCAGCAGTTACGGGGAAGCGGGCCTGGGAGAGACCCAGTACTTC. Translating it yields CASSYGEAGLGETQYF.

In its sample, this clonotype was seen a few times. The rearrangement joins TRBV12-3 or TRBV12-4 to TRBJ2-7, with D possibly being TRBD2 (6 bases). The CDR3 loop spans 15 amino acids. Trimming shortened V by 2 bases and J by 3 bases, and 14 bases separated the two germline ends. The CDR3 nucleotides are TGTGCCAGCAGTTTAATGGGGGAGGTAGGCTACGAGCAGTACTTC. This encodes CASSLMGEVGYEQYF.

This clonotype was detected many times. V gene TRBV7-2 combines with J gene TRBJ1-2; 9 bases agree with TRBD1. The germline gives CDR1 SGHTA, CDR2 FQGNSA. The V gene end was trimmed by 0 bases and the J gene end by 7 bases; junction bases not matched to a gene: 9. CDR3 length: 16 amino acids. The DNA for the CDR3 is TGTGCCAGCAGCTTAGCGCTACCGGGACAGGGCGGTGGCTACACCTTC. The encoded protein is CASSLALPGQGGGYTF.

This clonotype was seen repeatedly, ten times or more. The rearrangement joins TRBV10-3 to TRBJ2-2; D ambiguous. V lost 11 bases and J 0 bases, leaving 13 bases between the germline ends. This CDR3 is 14 amino acids long. In germline, CDR1 is ENHRY, CDR2 SYGVKD. CDR3 DNA: TGTGCCTCCCTTGCCCGCGCGAACACCGGGGAGCTGTTTTTT. It encodes CASLARANTGELFF.

The chain links TRBV7-6 to TRBJ1-1; the D gene is possibly TRBD1 (5 bases). Germline lookup yields CDR1 SGHVS and CDR2 FNYEAQ. V dropped 0 bases and J dropped 0 bases, with 14 bases sitting between them. This CDR3 spans 17 amino acids. DNA for the CDR3: TGTGCCAGCAGCTTAGCGATGAGGGGAGGGGTGAACACTGAAGCTTTCTTT. This gives the protein CASSLAMRGGVNTEAFF.

This clonotype was seen at least ten times. This chain connects TRBV11-3 to TRBJ2-7; TRBD2 might be the D (5 bases). CDR1 and CDR2 (germline): SGHNT, YENEEA. The CDR3 runs to 13 residues. Deletions cut 4 bases from V and 0 bases from J, with 7 bases between. CDR3 in amino acids: CASSSTISYEQYF. DNA for the CDR3: TGTGCCAGCAGCTCGACTATCTCCTACGAGCAGTACTTC.

The chain couples TRBV6-6 to TRBJ1-5; 11 bases match TRBD1. Trimming cost V 2 bases and J 5 bases; bases outside gene matches: 2. CDR1 and CDR2 (germline): MNHNY, SVGAGI (reference sequence). The CDR3 runs 15 residues. CDR3 protein: CASSYRDRGDQPQHF. Written as DNA, the CDR3 is TGTGCCAGCAGTTACCGGGACAGGGGGGATCAGCCCCAGCATTTT.

V and J are TRBV12-3 or TRBV12-4 and TRBJ1-5, with TRBD1 identical over 11 bases. This CDR3 comprises 13 residues. V lost 6 bases and J lost 7; bases outside the gene matches: 2. CDR3 region: CASRDRGQQPQHF. CDR3 bases: TGTGCCAGCAGGGACAGGGGGCAACAGCCCCAGCATTTT.